The 15 T cell receptor beta chains below all came from one sample that was sequenced in a study of STAT5B mutations in CD4+ large granular lymphocyte leukemia (dated by TCRdb to 2021 to 2024). The protocol used for the library was the immunoSEQ multiplex PCR assay. Imported from immuneACCESS, the table was reduced by TCRdb to in-frame sequences with V and J called. These copies leave out some clones; in studies compared against another copy, an unresolved V gene accounts for under half, and the cause of the remainder is not known. Across this sample there are 30,000 to 40,000 clones, with less than 85% seen only once. The ten largest make up around 7% of the sample. Sequencing input: CD4+ T cells from blood buffy coats. All receptors derive from a human donor in good health.

The rearrangement uses TRBV19 and TRBJ1-5; D is unresolved. V was clipped by 0 bases and J by 6 bases, with 15 bases between them. Germline-derived CDR1 and CDR2 are LNHDA and SQIVND (reference sequence). This CDR3 comprises 16 residues. CDR3 sequence reads: CASSIDRRAGSQPQHF. The DNA of the CDR3 is TGTGCCAGTAGTATAGATAGAAGGGCGGGTTCTCAGCCCCAGCATTTT.

The V call is TRBV2, the J call TRBJ2-3; the D gene is possibly TRBD2 (5 bases). The CDR3 has 11 residues. Germline V gene lookup returns CDR1 SNHLY and CDR2 FYNNEI. Trimming cost V 3 bases and J 7 bases, with 5 bases left between them. The DNA for the CDR3 is TGTGCCAGCAGTGAGACTAATACGCAGTATTTT. Translated, it gives CASSETNTQYF.

This chain connects TRBV21-1 to TRBJ2-7. TRBV21-1 is termed a pseudogene. The CDR3 totals 15 residues. As DNA, the CDR3 is TGTGCCAGCAGCAATAATCGGACCCGCCCCTACGAGCAGTACTTC. Its translation: CASSNNRTRPYEQYF.

The chain has TRBV7-6 and TRBJ1-1; D gene unclear. This CDR3 is built from 15 residues. CDR1 and CDR2 (germline): SGHVS, FNYEAQ. Trimming pared 1 base from V and 3 bases from J, leaving 12 bases between. Here the CDR3 DNA reads TGTGCCAGCAGCTTAGGGGGAAGAGAGGACACTGAAGCTTTCTTT. Residues: CASSLGGREDTEAFF.

The CDR3 sequence is CASSQGYGYTF. Written as DNA, the CDR3 is TGTGCCAGCAGTCAGGGTTATGGCTACACCTTC. This chain links TRBV6-1 with TRBJ1-2; the D gene is possibly TRBD1 (5 bases). This CDR3 region has 11 residues. Germline V gene data show CDR1 as MNHNS and CDR2 as SASEGT. Trimming removed 5 bases from V and 5 bases from J, with 6 bases in between.

This chain uses TRBV4-3 with TRBJ2-7, with D possibly being TRBD1 or TRBD2 (5 bases each). Trimming took 4 bases from V and 1 from J, leaving 11 bases between them. In germline, CDR1 is LGHNA, CDR2 YSLEER. The CDR3 length is 14 residues. CDR3 residues: CASSLRDGSYEQYF. DNA for the CDR3: TGCGCCAGCAGCCTCCGGGACGGTTCCTACGAGCAGTACTTC.

J is TRBJ2-2 and V is TRBV7-2, with 8 bases that match TRBD1. The CDR3 contains 15 residues. J gave up 1 base and V 5 bases, and 3 bases lay outside the gene matches. Germline V gene sequence: CDR1 SGHTA, CDR2 FQGNSA. In DNA, the CDR3 is TGTGCCAGCAGCAAAGACAGGGGGAACACCGGGGAGCTGTTTTTT. Its protein is CASSKDRGNTGELFF.

The V gene is TRBV7-2, the J gene TRBJ2-1; 13 nucleotides align to TRBD2. The germline gives CDR1 SGHTA, CDR2 FQGNSA. CDR3 length: 17 residues. Unmatched junction bases numbered 10, after V lost 5 bases and J lost 6 bases. CDR3 coding DNA: TGTGCCAGCAGCCGATCAAGACTAGCGGGGGGTGTCAATGAGCAGTTCTTC. Translating gives CASSRSRLAGGVNEQFF. The full variable domain, in which reference TRBV7-2 and TRBJ2-1 provide the parts outside the CDR3, is GAGVSQSPSNKVTEKGKDVELRCDPISGHTALYWYRQSLGQGLEFLIYFQGNSAPDKSGLPSDRFSAERTGGSVSTLTIQRTQQEDSAVYLCASSRSRLAGGVNEQFFGPGTRLTVL.

The sample holds a few counts of this clone. The rearrangement joins TRBV18 to TRBJ1-5; no clear D gene. Germline CDR1 reads KGHSH; CDR2 reads LQKENI. Trimming took 3 bases from V and 7 from J, leaving 16 bases between them. This CDR3 spans 15 amino acids. In DNA form, the CDR3 reads TGTGCCAGCTCACCTGGTGTCCAGCCAACCCAGCCCCAGCATTTT. Amino acid sequence: CASSPGVQPTQPQHF.

The rearrangement links TRBV21-1 to TRBJ2-6; the tabulated D call, TRBD1, remains unverified against the DNA. TRBV21-1 is an annotated pseudogene. The CDR3 totals 15 residues. The CDR3 region is CASSKNNSGANVLTF. The CDR3 DNA reads as TGTGCCAGCAGCAAAAACAACTCTGGGGCCAACGTCCTGACTTTC.

The J gene is TRBJ2-2, the V gene TRBV7-2; 8 bases agree with TRBD1. This CDR3 spans 18 amino acids. CDR1 SGHTA and CDR2 FQGNSA come from the germline V gene. Trimming cost V 5 bases and J 4 bases; bases outside gene matches: 15. Here the CDR3 reads CASSPGLGRDRFTGELFF. The CDR3 coding sequence is TGTGCCAGCAGCCCAGGGTTAGGTCGGGACAGGTTCACCGGGGAGCTGTTTTTT. Full variable domain (missing parts from reference TRBV7-2 and TRBJ2-2): GAGVSQSPSNKVTEKGKDVELRCDPISGHTALYWYRQSLGQGLEFLIYFQGNSAPDKSGLPSDRFSAERTGGSVSTLTIQRTQQEDSAVYLCASSPGLGRDRFTGELFFGEGSRLTVL.

This clone was observed a handful of times. This chain links TRBV7-9 with TRBJ1-5, with 7 bases that match TRBD1. J lost 4 bases, V lost 5 bases, and 5 bases had no gene match. Germline V gene sequence: CDR1 SEHNR, CDR2 FQNEAQ (reference sequence). The CDR3 runs to 14 residues. CDR3: CASSLGQINQPQHF. As DNA, the CDR3 is TGTGCCAGCAGCCTGGGACAGATTAATCAGCCCCAGCATTTT.

This chain connects TRBV4-1 to TRBJ1-2; D is possibly TRBD1 (6 bases). Germline V gene data show CDR1 as MGHRA and CDR2 as YSYEKL. This CDR3 has 13 amino acids. Trimming took 4 bases from V and 8 from J, leaving 14 bases between them. The CDR3: CASSLHGQPGYTF. CDR3 DNA: TGCGCCAGCAGCCTCCACGGACAGCCAGGCTACACCTTC.

This clone was detected only once. The genes are TRBV5-6 and TRBJ2-3; no reliable D call. Germline V CDR1 and CDR2: SGHDT, YYEEEE. V was shortened by 1 base and J by 2 bases, with 14 bases between the two germline ends. There are 16 residues in the CDR3. The CDR3 DNA reads as TGTGCCAGCAGCTTGAGAAGCGTCTTATCCACAGATACGCAGTATTTT. It yields the protein CASSLRSVLSTDTQYF. Together with reference TRBV5-6 and TRBJ2-3, the CDR3 gives the full variable domain: DAGVTQSPTHLIKTRGQQVTLRCSPKSGHDTVSWYQQALGQGPQFIFQYYEEEERQRGNFPDRFSGHQFPNYSSELNVNALLLGDSALYLCASSLRSVLSTDTQYFGPGTRLTVL.

V and J are TRBV5-4 and TRBJ1-2, with 7 bases aligning to TRBD1. The V gene end was trimmed by 4 bases and the J gene end by 0 bases; junction bases not matched to a gene: 9. The CDR3 totals 16 residues. Germline V lookup: CDR1 SGHNT, CDR2 YYREEE (reference sequence). CDR3 sequence (DNA): TGTGCCAGCAGCCCCCAGGGACAGTCAACTAACTATGGCTACACCTTC. Translation gives CASSPQGQSTNYGYTF.